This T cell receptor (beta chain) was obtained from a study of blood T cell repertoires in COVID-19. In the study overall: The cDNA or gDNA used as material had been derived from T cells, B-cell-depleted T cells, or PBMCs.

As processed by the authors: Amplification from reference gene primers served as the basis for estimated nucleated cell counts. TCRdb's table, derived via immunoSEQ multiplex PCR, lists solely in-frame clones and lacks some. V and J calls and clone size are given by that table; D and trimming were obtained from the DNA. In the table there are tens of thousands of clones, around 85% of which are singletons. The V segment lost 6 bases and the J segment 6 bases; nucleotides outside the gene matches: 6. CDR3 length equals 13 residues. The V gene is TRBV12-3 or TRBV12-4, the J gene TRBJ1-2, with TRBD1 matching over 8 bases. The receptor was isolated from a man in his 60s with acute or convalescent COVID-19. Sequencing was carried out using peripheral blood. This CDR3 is CASRLAGGDGYTF. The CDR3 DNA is TGTGCCAGCAGATTGGCAGGGGGCGATGGCTACACCTTC.